This TCR beta chain was sequenced for a study of blood T cell repertoires in COVID-19. V was clipped by 5 bases and J by 9 bases, with 11 bases between them. The CDR3 is made up of 12 amino acids. Germline V gene lookup returns CDR1 MNHEY and CDR2 SVGEGT. Only in-frame clones appear in the TCRdb table, and some are missing; sequencing was by immunoSEQ multiplex PCR. The sample has over 150,000 clones; less than 90% are singletons. The TCR was taken from a man between 65 and 80 years old with active or convalescent COVID-19. Input material: peripheral blood. The rearrangement joins TRBV6-2 or TRBV6-3 to TRBJ1-5; no reliable D call. The CDR3 region is CASSPPQRPQHF. Here the CDR3 DNA reads TGTGCCAGCAGTCCCCCCCAGCGGCCCCAGCATTTT.